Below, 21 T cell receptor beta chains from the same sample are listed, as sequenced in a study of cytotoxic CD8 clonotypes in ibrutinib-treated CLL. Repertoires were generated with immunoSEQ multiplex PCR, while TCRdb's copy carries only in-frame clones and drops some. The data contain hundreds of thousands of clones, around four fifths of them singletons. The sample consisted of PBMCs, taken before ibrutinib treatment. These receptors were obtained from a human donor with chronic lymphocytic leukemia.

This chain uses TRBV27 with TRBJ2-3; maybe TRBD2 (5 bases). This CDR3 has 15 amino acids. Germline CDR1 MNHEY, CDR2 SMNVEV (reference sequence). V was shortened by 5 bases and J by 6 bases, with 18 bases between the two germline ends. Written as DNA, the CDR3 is TGTGCCAGCAGTCCTCCTGGAGGACCTTTGGATACGCAGTATTTT. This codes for CASSPPGGPLDTQYF.

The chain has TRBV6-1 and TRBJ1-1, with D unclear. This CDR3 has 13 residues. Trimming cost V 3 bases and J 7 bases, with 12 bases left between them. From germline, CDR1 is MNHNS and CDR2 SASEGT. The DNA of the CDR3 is TGTGCCAGCAGTGAGAGGTATTGGCGTGAAGCTTTCTTT. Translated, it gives CASSERYWREAFF.

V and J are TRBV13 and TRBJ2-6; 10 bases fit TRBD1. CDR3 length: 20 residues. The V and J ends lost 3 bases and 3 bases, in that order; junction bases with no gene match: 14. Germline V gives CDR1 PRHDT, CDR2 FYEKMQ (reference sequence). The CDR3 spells CASSFTMGQGRSSGANVLTF. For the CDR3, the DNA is TGTGCCAGCAGCTTTACGATGGGACAGGGGAGGTCTAGTGGGGCCAACGTCCTGACTTTC.

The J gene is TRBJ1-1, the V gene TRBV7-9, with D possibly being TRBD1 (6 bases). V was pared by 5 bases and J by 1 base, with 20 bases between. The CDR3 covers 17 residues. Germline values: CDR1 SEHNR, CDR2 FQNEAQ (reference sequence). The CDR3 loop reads CASSRKPSKQGNTEAFF. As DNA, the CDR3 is TGTGCCAGCAGCCGGAAGCCATCAAAACAGGGGAACACTGAAGCTTTCTTT.

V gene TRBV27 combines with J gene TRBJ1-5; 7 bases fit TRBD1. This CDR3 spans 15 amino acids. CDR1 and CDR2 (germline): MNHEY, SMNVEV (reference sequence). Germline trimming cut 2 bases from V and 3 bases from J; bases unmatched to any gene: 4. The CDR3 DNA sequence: TGTGCCAGCAGTTTACGGGGACAGTTCAATCAGCCCCAGCATTTT. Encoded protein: CASSLRGQFNQPQHF.

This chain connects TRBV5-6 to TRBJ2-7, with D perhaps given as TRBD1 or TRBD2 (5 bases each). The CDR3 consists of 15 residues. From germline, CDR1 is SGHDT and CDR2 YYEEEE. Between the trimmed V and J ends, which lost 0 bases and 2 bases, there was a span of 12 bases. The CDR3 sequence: CASSLAGTPPYEQYF. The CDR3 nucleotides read TGTGCCAGCAGCTTGGCTGGGACCCCCCCCTACGAGCAGTACTTC.

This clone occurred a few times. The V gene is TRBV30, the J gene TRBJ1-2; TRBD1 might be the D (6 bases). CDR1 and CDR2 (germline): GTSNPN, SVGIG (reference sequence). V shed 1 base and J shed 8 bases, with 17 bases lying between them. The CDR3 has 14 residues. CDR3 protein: CAWSGLLTGMGYTF. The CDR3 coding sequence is TGTGCCTGGAGTGGCCTTTTAACAGGGATGGGCTACACCTTC.

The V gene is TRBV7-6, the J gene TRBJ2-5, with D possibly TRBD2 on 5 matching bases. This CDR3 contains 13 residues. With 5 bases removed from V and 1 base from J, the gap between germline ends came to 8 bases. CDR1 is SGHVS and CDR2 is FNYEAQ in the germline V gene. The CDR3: CASSKRVQETQYF. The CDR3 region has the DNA TGTGCCAGCAGCAAGAGGGTCCAAGAGACCCAGTACTTC.

The CDR3 spells CASSSLTGSEAFF. In DNA form, the CDR3 reads TGTGCCAGCAGTTCTTTAACAGGGTCAGAAGCTTTCTTT. The chain uses TRBV6-5 and TRBJ1-1, with TRBD1 as a possible D gene (6 bases). Trimming stripped 4 bases from V and 8 bases from J, with 14 bases between. Germline V lookup: CDR1 MNHEY, CDR2 SVGAGI. This CDR3 is 13 amino acids long.

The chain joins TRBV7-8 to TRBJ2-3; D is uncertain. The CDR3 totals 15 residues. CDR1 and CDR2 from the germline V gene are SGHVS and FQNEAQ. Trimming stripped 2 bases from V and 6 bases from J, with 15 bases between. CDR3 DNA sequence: TGTGCCAGCAGCTTATTCTCCGGTTCCCAGGATACGCAGTATTTT. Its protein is CASSLFSGSQDTQYF.

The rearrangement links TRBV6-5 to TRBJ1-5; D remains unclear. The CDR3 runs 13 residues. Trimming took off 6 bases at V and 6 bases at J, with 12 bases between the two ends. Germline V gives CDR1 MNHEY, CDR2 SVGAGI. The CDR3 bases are TGTGCCAGCAGCCCTCCGGGTTTTCAGCCCCAGCATTTT. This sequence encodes CASSPPGFQPQHF.

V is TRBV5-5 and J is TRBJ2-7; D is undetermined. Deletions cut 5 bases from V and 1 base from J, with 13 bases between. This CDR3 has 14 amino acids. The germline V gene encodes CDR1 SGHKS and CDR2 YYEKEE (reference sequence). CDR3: CASSFADGSYEQYF. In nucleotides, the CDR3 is TGTGCCAGCAGTTTTGCGGACGGGTCCTACGAGCAGTACTTC.

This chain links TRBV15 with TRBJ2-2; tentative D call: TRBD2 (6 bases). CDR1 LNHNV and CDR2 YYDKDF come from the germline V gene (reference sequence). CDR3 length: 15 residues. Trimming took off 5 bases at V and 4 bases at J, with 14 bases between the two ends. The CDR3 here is CATSPRLGLTGELFF. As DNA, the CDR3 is TGTGCCACCAGCCCCCGACTAGGTCTCACCGGGGAGCTGTTTTTT.

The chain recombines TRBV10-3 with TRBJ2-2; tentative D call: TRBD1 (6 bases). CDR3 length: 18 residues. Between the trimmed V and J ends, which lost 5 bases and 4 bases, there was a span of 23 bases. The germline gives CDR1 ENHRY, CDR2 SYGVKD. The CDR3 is CAISISARSRGLTGELFF. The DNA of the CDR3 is TGTGCCATCAGTATCTCGGCCCGGTCCAGGGGCCTCACCGGGGAGCTGTTTTTT.

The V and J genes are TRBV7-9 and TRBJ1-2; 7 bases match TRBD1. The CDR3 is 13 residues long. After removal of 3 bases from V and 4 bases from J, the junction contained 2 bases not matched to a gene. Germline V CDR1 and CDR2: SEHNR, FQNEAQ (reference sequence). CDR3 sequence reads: CASSFTGAYGYTF. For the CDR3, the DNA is TGTGCCAGCAGCTTCACAGGGGCCTATGGCTACACCTTC.

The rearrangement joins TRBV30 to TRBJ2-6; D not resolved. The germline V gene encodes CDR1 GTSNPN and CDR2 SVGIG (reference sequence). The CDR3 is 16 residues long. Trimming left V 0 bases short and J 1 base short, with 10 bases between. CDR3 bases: TGTGCCTGGAGTGTCGGGTTGAGTTCTGGGGCCAACGTCCTGACTTTC. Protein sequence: CAWSVGLSSGANVLTF.

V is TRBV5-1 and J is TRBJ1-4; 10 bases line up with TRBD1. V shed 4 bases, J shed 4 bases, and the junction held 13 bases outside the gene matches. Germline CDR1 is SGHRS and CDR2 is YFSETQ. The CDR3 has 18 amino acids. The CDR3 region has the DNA TGCGCCAGCAGCCGAGCCGGGACAGGGGATCGGGTTAATGAAAAACTGTTTTTT. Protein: CASSRAGTGDRVNEKLFF.

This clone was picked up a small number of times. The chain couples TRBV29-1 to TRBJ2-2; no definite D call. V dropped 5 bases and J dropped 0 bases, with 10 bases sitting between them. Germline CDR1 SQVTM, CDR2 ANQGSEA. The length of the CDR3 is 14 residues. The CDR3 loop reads CSVRPLANTGELFF. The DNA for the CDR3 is TGCAGCGTTCGTCCCCTCGCGAACACCGGGGAGCTGTTTTTT.

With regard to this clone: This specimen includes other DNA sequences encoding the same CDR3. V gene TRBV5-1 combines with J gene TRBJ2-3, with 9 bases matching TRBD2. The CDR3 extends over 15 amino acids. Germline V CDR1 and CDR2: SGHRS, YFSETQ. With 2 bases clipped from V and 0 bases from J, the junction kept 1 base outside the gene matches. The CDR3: CASSFSGRSTDTQYF. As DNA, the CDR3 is TGCGCCAGCAGCTTCAGCGGGAGGAGCACAGATACGCAGTATTTT.

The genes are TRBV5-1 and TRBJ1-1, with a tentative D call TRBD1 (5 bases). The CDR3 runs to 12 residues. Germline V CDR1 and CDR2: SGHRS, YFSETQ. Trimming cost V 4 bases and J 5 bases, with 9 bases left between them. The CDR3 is CASSGSGTEAFF. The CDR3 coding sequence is TGCGCCAGCAGCGGATCAGGGACTGAAGCTTTCTTT.

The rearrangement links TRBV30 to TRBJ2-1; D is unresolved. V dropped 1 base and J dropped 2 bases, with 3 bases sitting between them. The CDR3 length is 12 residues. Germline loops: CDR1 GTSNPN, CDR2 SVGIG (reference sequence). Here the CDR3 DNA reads TGTGCCTGGAGTGGGACCTACAATGAGCAGTTCTTC. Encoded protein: CAWSGTYNEQFF.